A selection of T cell receptor beta chains follows, all from one sample in a study of blood T cell repertoires in COVID-19. The assay was immunoSEQ multiplex PCR, and TCRdb's table has in-frame clones only and misses some. The sample carries some 300,000 clones, approximately 90% recorded once. The sequencing sample was made of peripheral blood. These TCRs come from a woman in her forties or fifties with COVID-19, enrolled during active disease. Each CDR3 is given with its conserved first and last residue. Each record gives: CDR3 protein, CDR3 DNA, clone size, D gene, J gene, V gene. D genes are given only for firm matches. Some rows mark clone size as missing; the rest say once, few, many or name a class of expanded clone.

CDR3: CASSRGIYEQYF
DNA: TGTGCCAGCAGTAGGGGGATCTACGAGCAGTACTTC
size: NA
D: NA
J: TRBJ2-7
V: TRBV6-5

CDR3: CASSGFLYSYEQYF
DNA: TGTGCCAGCAGTGGTTTTCTTTACTCCTACGAGCAGTACTTC
size: few
D: NA
J: TRBJ2-7
V: TRBV2

CDR3: CASSVGLAGGTDTQYF
DNA: TGTGCTAGCAGCGTCGGACTAGCGGGCGGCACAGATACGCAGTATTTT
size: NA
D: TRBD2
J: TRBJ2-3
V: TRBV7-7

CDR3: CASSYSFGREFF
DNA: TGTGCCAGCAGTTATAGTTTCGGGAGAGAGTTCTTC
size: NA
D: NA
J: TRBJ2-1
V: TRBV6-2/TRBV6-3

CDR3: CAWSVWGTGAYEQYF
DNA: TGTGCCTGGAGTGTATGGGGGACAGGCGCCTACGAGCAGTACTTC
size: NA
D: TRBD1
J: TRBJ2-7
V: TRBV30

CDR3: CASSLDRVEQYF
DNA: TGTGCCAGCAGCCTCGACAGGGTCGAGCAGTACTTC
size: NA
D: TRBD1
J: TRBJ2-7
V: TRBV12-3/TRBV12-4

CDR3: CASSFAGGDNEQFF
DNA: TGTGCCAGCAGCTTCGCGGGGGGAGACAATGAGCAGTTCTTC
size: NA
D: TRBD2
J: TRBJ2-1
V: TRBV7-8

CDR3: CASSLAFRQTEAFF
DNA: TGTGCCAGCAGCTTGGCCTTTCGACAGACTGAAGCTTTCTTT
size: NA
D: NA
J: TRBJ1-1
V: TRBV5-5

CDR3: CASSILAGGPFYEQYF
DNA: TGTGCCAGCAGCATTCTAGCGGGAGGACCTTTCTACGAGCAGTACTTC
size: NA
D: NA
J: TRBJ2-7
V: TRBV21-1

CDR3: CASSRLAGYSYNEQFF
DNA: TGCGCCAGCAGTCGACTAGCGGGATACTCCTACAATGAGCAGTTCTTC
size: NA
D: TRBD2
J: TRBJ2-1
V: TRBV4-1

CDR3: CASSPGLAIAGELFF
DNA: TGTGCCAGCAGCCCGGGACTAGCTATAGCCGGGGAGCTGTTTTTT
size: NA
D: TRBD2
J: TRBJ2-2
V: TRBV9

CDR3: CASASGLSSYNEQFF
DNA: TGTGCCAGCGCATCCGGGTTAAGCTCCTACAATGAGCAGTTCTTC
size: NA
D: NA
J: TRBJ2-1
V: TRBV7-3

CDR3: CASSPQGQGARGEKLFF
DNA: TGCGCCAGCAGCCCTCAGGGACAGGGGGCGCGAGGTGAAAAACTGTTTTTT
size: NA
D: TRBD1
J: TRBJ1-4
V: TRBV5-1

CDR3: CASSHPPTGADGYTF
DNA: TGTGCCAGCAGCCACCCACCCACAGGGGCGGATGGCTACACCTTC
size: NA
D: TRBD1
J: TRBJ1-2
V: TRBV7-9

CDR3: CASSSTSYEQYF
DNA: TGTGCCAGCAGCTCTACCTCCTACGAGCAGTACTTC
size: NA
D: NA
J: TRBJ2-7
V: TRBV7-8

CDR3: CASSWGTASYEQYF
DNA: TGCGCCAGCAGCTGGGGGACAGCTTCCTACGAGCAGTACTTC
size: NA
D: TRBD1
J: TRBJ2-7
V: TRBV5-1

CDR3: CASSSPPQGDYNSPLHF
DNA: TGTGCCAGCAGCTCACCACCACAGGGAGACTATAATTCACCCCTCCACTTT
size: NA
D: NA
J: TRBJ1-6
V: TRBV9

CDR3: CASMLGTNTDTQYF
DNA: TGTGCCAGCATGCTTGGAACTAACACAGATACGCAGTATTTT
size: NA
D: NA
J: TRBJ2-3
V: TRBV5-4

CDR3: CASQTGETYEQYF
DNA: TGTGCCAGCCAGACAGGGGAGACCTACGAGCAGTACTTC
size: NA
D: TRBD1
J: TRBJ2-7
V: TRBV12-3/TRBV12-4

CDR3: CASSLSIGEAFF
DNA: TGTGCCAGCAGTTTATCCATCGGTGAAGCTTTCTTT
size: NA
D: NA
J: TRBJ1-1
V: TRBV28

CDR3: CASSIVPEKNTEAFF
DNA: TGTGCCAGTAGTATAGTCCCAGAAAAGAACACTGAAGCTTTCTTT
size: NA
D: NA
J: TRBJ1-1
V: TRBV19

CDR3: CATSDPQGPDRETQYF
DNA: TGTGCCACCAGTGACCCACAGGGGCCGGACCGGGAGACCCAGTACTTC
size: NA
D: TRBD1
J: TRBJ2-5
V: TRBV24-1

CDR3: CASSLLAPDTQYF
DNA: TGTGCCAGCAGCCTTCTAGCGCCAGATACGCAGTATTTT
size: NA
D: NA
J: TRBJ2-3
V: TRBV11-3

CDR3: CASSYSMAFSGNTIYF
DNA: TGTGCCAGCAGTTACTCGATGGCATTCTCGGGAAACACCATATATTTT
size: NA
D: NA
J: TRBJ1-3
V: TRBV6-5

CDR3: CAISDRTNTDTQYF
DNA: TGTGCCATCAGTGACAGAACCAACACAGATACGCAGTATTTT
size: NA
D: NA
J: TRBJ2-3
V: TRBV10-3

CDR3: CASSPEGQGGTEAFF
DNA: TGCGCCAGCAGCCCGGAAGGTCAGGGAGGCACTGAAGCTTTCTTT
size: NA
D: NA
J: TRBJ1-1
V: TRBV5-1

CDR3: CASSLTGTSSYNEQFF
DNA: TGTGCCAGCAGCCTGACCGGGACTAGCAGTTACAATGAGCAGTTCTTC
size: NA
D: TRBD2
J: TRBJ2-1
V: TRBV2

CDR3: CASSPRQGMSIQYF
DNA: TGTGCCAGCTCACCACGGCAGGGGATGAGCATTCAGTACTTC
size: NA
D: NA
J: TRBJ2-4
V: TRBV18

CDR3: CASSLAMQTVFGYTF
DNA: TGTGCCAGCAGCTTAGCGATGCAAACAGTCTTTGGCTACACCTTC
size: NA
D: NA
J: TRBJ1-2
V: TRBV7-2

CDR3: CASSPGLLRGYTF
DNA: TGTGCCAGCAGCCCGGGACTTCTTAGGGGCTACACCTTC
size: NA
D: NA
J: TRBJ1-2
V: TRBV14

CDR3: CASSLGTSIQYF
DNA: TGTGCCAGCAGCTTAGGGACTAGTATTCAGTACTTC
size: NA
D: TRBD2
J: TRBJ2-7
V: TRBV11-3

CDR3: CASSFQGADTQYF
DNA: TGTGCCAGCAGCTTTCAGGGGGCAGATACGCAGTATTTT
size: NA
D: TRBD1
J: TRBJ2-3
V: TRBV11-2

CDR3: CASNAGTSSNEQFF
DNA: TGTGCCAGCAATGCCGGGACTAGTAGCAATGAGCAGTTCTTC
size: NA
D: TRBD2
J: TRBJ2-1
V: TRBV2

CDR3: CASSRDRNTEAFF
DNA: TGTGCCAGCAGTCGGGACAGGAACACTGAAGCTTTCTTT
size: NA
D: TRBD1
J: TRBJ1-1
V: TRBV2

CDR3: CASSQFVLTSGNTYEQYF
DNA: TGCGCCAGCAGCCAGTTTGTCCTAACTAGCGGGAATACCTACGAGCAGTACTTC
size: NA
D: TRBD2
J: TRBJ2-7
V: TRBV4-3

CDR3: CASSLRPLNTEAFF
DNA: TGTGCCAGCAGTTTACGTCCTTTAAACACTGAAGCTTTCTTT
size: NA
D: NA
J: TRBJ1-1
V: TRBV28

CDR3: CASSSQTGVEAFF
DNA: TGTGCCAGCAGCTCCCAGACAGGGGTTGAAGCTTTCTTT
size: once
D: TRBD1
J: TRBJ1-1
V: TRBV7-2

CDR3: CASSSTLGRGTEAFF
DNA: TGTGCCAGCAGTTCCACCCTCGGGAGGGGGACTGAAGCTTTCTTT
size: NA
D: NA
J: TRBJ1-1
V: TRBV6-6

CDR3: CASRTNRGNEKLFF
DNA: TGTGCCAGCAGAACAAACCGGGGGAATGAAAAACTGTTTTTT
size: NA
D: NA
J: TRBJ1-4
V: TRBV2

CDR3: CASSQVREIYGYTF
DNA: TGCGCCAGCAGCCAAGTGAGAGAGATCTATGGCTACACCTTC
size: NA
D: NA
J: TRBJ1-2
V: TRBV4-1

CDR3: CASSRGLTAGGPSEQFF
DNA: TGTGCCAGCTCACGCGGACTCACAGCGGGAGGGCCGAGTGAGCAGTTCTTC
size: NA
D: TRBD2
J: TRBJ2-1
V: TRBV18

CDR3: CASSYGPGGAGYTF
DNA: TGTGCCAGCAGTTACGGACCAGGGGGCGCTGGCTACACCTTC
size: NA
D: TRBD1
J: TRBJ1-2
V: TRBV6-6

CDR3: CASSSQGYNSPLHF
DNA: TGTGCCAGCAGTTCACAGGGATATAATTCACCCCTCCACTTT
size: few
D: NA
J: TRBJ1-6
V: TRBV6-5

CDR3: CASSQPGLAFEQYF
DNA: TGTGCCAGCAGCCAACCGGGACTAGCGTTCGAGCAGTACTTC
size: NA
D: TRBD2
J: TRBJ2-7
V: TRBV3-1/TRBV3-2

CDR3: CASNRDSASYEQYF
DNA: TGTGCCAGCAACCGGGACAGCGCATCCTACGAGCAGTACTTC
size: NA
D: TRBD1
J: TRBJ2-7
V: TRBV9

CDR3: CASSYARGTTFGGYTF
DNA: TGTGCCAGCAGTTACGCTCGGGGGACCACTTTCGGGGGCTACACCTTC
size: once
D: NA
J: TRBJ1-2
V: TRBV6-5